The 19 T cell receptor beta chains presented below share a single source sample, sequenced in a study of blood T cell repertoires in COVID-19. TCRdb's table, derived via immunoSEQ multiplex PCR, lists solely in-frame clones and lacks some. The sample holds a few hundred thousand clones; 80% to 90% are singletons and the top ten take roughly 2%. Sequenced: PBMCs or T cells enriched from blood (not recorded which). Receptors were obtained from a man between 25 and 39 years old who had recovered from COVID-19.

This clone has a single count. The chain couples TRBV5-1 to TRBJ2-5, with 13 bases identical to TRBD2. J was trimmed by 2 bases and V by 4 bases; bases with no gene match: 8. The CDR3 contains 17 residues. Germline loops: CDR1 SGHRS, CDR2 YFSETQ. Here the CDR3 reads CASSVGMTSGGQETQYF. CDR3 coding DNA: TGCGCCAGCAGCGTAGGGATGACTAGCGGGGGGCAAGAGACCCAGTACTTC.

This clone came up once. The V and J genes are TRBV2 and TRBJ2-2, with no clear D. The V and J ends lost 3 bases and 4 bases respectively, with 12 bases between them. Germline CDR1 SNHLY, CDR2 FYNNEI. This CDR3 has 15 amino acids. The CDR3 loop is CASSDRISGTGELFF. CDR3 nucleotides: TGTGCCAGCAGTGATAGAATTTCGGGCACCGGGGAGCTGTTTTTT.

The chain employs TRBV5-6 and TRBJ1-2; 11 bases map to TRBD1. This CDR3 is built from 16 residues. Trimming cost V 4 bases and J 5 bases; bases outside gene matches: 10. The germline gives CDR1 SGHDT, CDR2 YYEEEE. The CDR3 coding sequence is TGTGCCAGCAGCCCACTCGAGGGGACAGGGGGATATGGCTACACCTTC. Amino acid sequence: CASSPLEGTGGYGYTF.

The CDR3 bases are TGTGCCAGCAGTTTCAGGGTCCATCAATATGAGCAGTTCTTC. It codes for CASSFRVHQYEQFF. This sequence joins TRBV27 and TRBJ2-1; D might be TRBD1 (5 bases). CDR1 MNHEY and CDR2 SMNVEV come from the germline V gene (reference sequence). The CDR3 loop spans 14 amino acids. Trimming took off 3 bases at V and 8 bases at J, with 14 bases between the two ends.

This clone has a handful of counts. The rearrangement links TRBV5-4 to TRBJ1-6, with TRBD1 matching over 8 bases. Germline lookup yields CDR1 SGHNT and CDR2 YYREEE (reference sequence). Trimming cost V 0 bases and J 6 bases; bases outside gene matches: 5. This CDR3 contains 16 residues. Here the CDR3 DNA reads TGTGCCAGCAGCTTGGGGACAGGGCTTTCTAATTCACCCCTCCACTTT. Translating it yields CASSLGTGLSNSPLHF.

V is TRBV5-1 and J is TRBJ2-5; D is uncertain. The V end was cut by 4 bases, the J end by 2 bases, with 12 bases between. The CDR3 sequence is 14 residues long. Germline-derived CDR1 and CDR2 are SGHRS and YFSETQ. The CDR3 spells CASSPQDFQETQYF. As DNA, the CDR3 is TGCGCCAGCAGCCCCCAAGACTTTCAAGAGACCCAGTACTTC.

The chain uses TRBV2 and TRBJ1-5, with TRBD1 matching 11 bases. V trimming: 6 bases; J trimming: 6 bases; junction bases outside the gene matches: 7. Per germline, CDR1 SNHLY and CDR2 FYNNEI. This CDR3 spans 15 amino acids. The CDR3 bases are TGTGCCAGCAGCGCAGGACAGGGGGCCGGTCAGCCCCAGCATTTT. Encoded protein: CASSAGQGAGQPQHF.

This clone occurred a few times. J is TRBJ1-4 and V is TRBV24-1, with D possibly TRBD1 on 5 matching bases. Germline CDR1 reads KGHDR; CDR2 reads SFDVKD. With 4 bases removed from V and 5 bases from J, the gap between germline ends came to 10 bases. This CDR3 contains 14 residues. This CDR3 reads CATSDARGNEKLFF. The CDR3 DNA sequence: TGTGCCACCAGTGACGCCCGGGGGAATGAAAAACTGTTTTTT.

V usage is TRBV7-9 and J usage is TRBJ1-2, with 9 bases lining up with TRBD1. The V gene's germline CDR1 is SEHNR and CDR2 FQNEAQ (reference sequence). V lost 0 bases to trimming and J lost 7 bases; unmatched junction nucleotides: 9. The CDR3 extends over 16 amino acids. In DNA, the CDR3 is TGTGCCAGCAGCTTAGCCCCGGACAGGGGTCGAGGTGGCTACACCTTC. It yields the protein CASSLAPDRGRGGYTF.

The genes are TRBV5-6 and TRBJ1-2, with D maybe TRBD1 (5 bases). The CDR3 sequence is 13 residues long. Trimming stripped 4 bases from V and 4 bases from J, with 11 bases between. CDR1 and CDR2 from the germline V gene are SGHDT and YYEEEE. In DNA form, the CDR3 reads TGTGCCAGCAGCCCAGGGTCTGGCTATGGCTACACCTTC. Translated, it gives CASSPGSGYGYTF. The whole variable domain, filled in from reference TRBV5-6 and TRBJ1-2, reads DAGVTQSPTHLIKTRGQQVTLRCSPKSGHDTVSWYQQALGQGPQFIFQYYEEEERQRGNFPDRFSGHQFPNYSSELNVNALLLGDSALYLCASSPGSGYGYTFGSGTRLTVV.

The chain has TRBV30 and TRBJ2-3; TRBD1 is a possible D gene (6 bases). The CDR3 is 14 residues long. The germline V gene encodes CDR1 GTSNPN and CDR2 SVGIG (reference sequence). Trimming pared 7 bases from V and 1 base from J, leaving 15 bases between. CDR3 in DNA: TGTGCCTCGCTCTGGGGGCCGGGCACAGATACGCAGTATTTT. This encodes CASLWGPGTDTQYF.

This clone was found a few times. Other nucleotide sequences in the sample specify the same CDR3. The rearrangement uses TRBV19 and TRBJ2-3; no definite D call. The CDR3 covers 13 residues. Trimming shortened V by 1 base and J by 1 base, and 3 bases separated the two germline ends. CDR1 LNHDA and CDR2 SQIVND come from the germline V gene (reference sequence). The CDR3 DNA reads as TGTGCCAGTAGTATAGGCGGCACAGATACGCAGTATTTT. Residues: CASSIGGTDTQYF.

This clone was detected only a few times. The chain couples TRBV3-1 (or the pseudogene TRBV3-2) to TRBJ1-4; TRBD1 matches at 9 bases. This CDR3 is built from 16 residues. Germline loops: CDR1 LGHDT, CDR2 YNNKEL (reference sequence). V lost 1 base and J lost 5; bases outside the gene matches: 5. The CDR3 is CASSQGPGQGNEKLFF. The CDR3 DNA is TGTGCCAGCAGCCAAGGTCCGGGACAGGGCAATGAAAAACTGTTTTTT.

Comments on this clone: The same CDR3 can be traced to other DNA sequences in this sample. The V and J genes are TRBV15 and TRBJ2-5; D call uncertain. The V gene lost 0 bases and the J gene lost 4 bases, with 6 bases spanning the gap. The CDR3 runs 13 residues. Looked up from germline, CDR1 is LNHNV and CDR2 is YYDKDF (reference sequence). The CDR3 sequence is CATSRDLRETQYF. The CDR3 coding sequence is TGTGCCACCAGCAGAGATCTTAGAGAGACCCAGTACTTC.

This sequence joins TRBV5-1 and TRBJ2-1, with 7 bases matching TRBD2. The CDR3 is made up of 15 amino acids. V lost 0 bases to trimming and J lost 4 bases; unmatched junction nucleotides: 4. The germline V gene has CDR1 SGHRS and CDR2 YFSETQ. The CDR3 DNA reads as TGCGCCAGCAGCTTGGAACTAGCGCCTTACAATGAGCAGTTCTTC. Translating it yields CASSLELAPYNEQFF. The full variable domain, completed using reference TRBV5-1 and TRBJ2-1, is KAGVTQTPRYLIKTRGQQVTLSCSPISGHRSVSWYQQTPGQGLQFLFEYFSETQRNKGNFPGRFSGRQFSNSRSEMNVSTLELGDSALYLCASSLELAPYNEQFFGPGTRLTVL.

This chain connects TRBV18 to TRBJ1-6; D is perhaps TRBD1 (6 bases). Germline loops: CDR1 KGHSH, CDR2 LQKENI. Trimming pared 5 bases from V and 8 bases from J, leaving 13 bases between. The CDR3 runs 14 residues. The CDR3: CASSSRTEHSPLHF. CDR3 nucleotides: TGTGCCAGCTCATCCCGGACAGAGCATTCACCCCTCCACTTT.

The gene calls are TRBV5-1 and TRBJ2-3; maybe TRBD2 (7 bases). The CDR3 consists of 15 residues. Per germline, CDR1 SGHRS and CDR2 YFSETQ. V gave up 0 bases and J gave up 6 bases, with 14 bases separating them. DNA for the CDR3: TGCGCCAGCAGCTTGGCGGGGGGCGCACGGGATACGCAGTATTTT. This translates into CASSLAGGARDTQYF.

The CDR3 protein is CASSGPTSGSSSYEQYF. CDR3 nucleotide sequence: TGTGCCAGCAGCGGACCAACTAGCGGCTCCAGCTCCTACGAGCAGTACTTC. The J gene is TRBJ2-7, the V gene TRBV7-2, with TRBD2 matching over 8 bases. CDR1 is SGHTA, CDR2 FQGNSA, per germline. The V and J ends lost 5 bases and 0 bases, in that order; junction bases with no gene match: 12. This CDR3 spans 17 amino acids. Complete variable domain (other parts from reference TRBV7-2 and TRBJ2-7): GAGVSQSPSNKVTEKGKDVELRCDPISGHTALYWYRQSLGQGLEFLIYFQGNSAPDKSGLPSDRFSAERTGGSVSTLTIQRTQQEDSAVYLCASSGPTSGSSSYEQYFGPGTRLTVT.

The chain recombines TRBV24-1 with TRBJ1-5; the D gene is possibly TRBD1 (6 bases). Trimming stripped 6 bases from V and 3 bases from J, with 11 bases between. This CDR3 is 14 amino acids long. Germline lookup yields CDR1 KGHDR and CDR2 SFDVKD. CDR3 sequence reads: CATSQTGYNQPQHF. CDR3 nucleotides: TGTGCCACCAGTCAAACAGGGTACAATCAGCCCCAGCATTTT.